The entry below gives a single TCR beta chain sequence along with its context. Its matching antigen is unknown. With V trimmed by 6 bases and J by 5 bases, 8 bases remained unmatched. CDR1 is LNHDA and CDR2 is SQIVND in the germline V gene (reference sequence). This CDR3 spans 15 amino acids. This entry is derived from a study of type 1 regulatory T cells. Whole-study context: T-allo10 is a Tr1-enriched, alloantigen-specific CD4 T cell product made in vitro. Notes on the study in general: Compared with non-Tr1 cells, Tr1 cells showed a narrower TCR repertoire.

TCRdb re-called the reads with MiXCR, one entry per CDR3 protein. The sample holds about 60,000 distinct CDR3 sequences, more than 45% seen once. This TCR came from a human donor in good health. Sequencing was performed on cultured non-Tr1 T cells, either the whole culture or a sorted T cell fraction (not recorded which). The rearrangement links TRBV19 to TRBJ2-5, with 11 positions matching TRBD1. The CDR3 region has the DNA TGTGCCAGTAGAAGTCGGAGGACAGGGGGCGAGACCCAGTACTTC. Its protein product is CASRSRRTGGETQYF.